This T cell receptor beta chain is from a study of somatic mutations in cytotoxic T cells in rheumatoid arthritis (dated by TCRdb to the late 2010s). Background for the entire study: Some V beta antibody-stained T-cell populations were flow-sorted on a FACSAria II or Sony SH800 at nearly 100% purity, and sorted V beta1+ cells also underwent TCRB sequencing. TCRB deep sequencing was performed for approximately 61 rheumatoid arthritis patients and about 20 healthy controls. Patients and controls did not essentially differ in median age, which was nearly identical between the groups. In newly diagnosed rheumatoid arthritis without treatment, the study examined if expanded CD8+ T-cell clones harbor somatic mutations, relying on TCRB deep sequencing to characterize clonality. Overall study results and their limits: Viral specificity could not be ruled out by absence from virus-specific databases, and the antigen targets of the expanded CD8+ clones remained unknown. Rheumatoid arthritis patients and age-matched healthy controls did not significantly differ in CD8+ T-cell clonality. The slight TRBV07 underrepresentation in patients was not adjusted for multiple comparisons. An increase of CD8+ clonality with age was seen in patients (Spearman r ~ 0.49) but not in healthy controls. The largest CD8+ clone made up more than 20% of CD8+ cells in about an eighth of the 65 patients, and blood and synovial fluid shared several identical CD8+ TCRB sequences.

V and J lose 1 base and 4 bases, and a span of 5 bases separates them. The germline V gene (reference sequence) provides CDR1 SEHNR and CDR2 FQNEAQ. The CDR3 contains 12 residues, cysteine and phenylalanine counted. Only the CDR3 DNA is retained, 36 bases long and in frame from the first base. The immunoSEQ assay was applied to genomic DNA for TCRB CDR3 sequencing. The original pipeline was this. Analyses were restricted to productive TCRB rearrangements. A clone was defined by a unique TCRB CDR3 sequence, and clonality was computed as a productive clonality index based on Shannon entropy. The template counts of each clone relative to the total templates per sample were used to calculate repertoire overlap between two samples. V-gene usage measured by flow cytometry correlated with TCRB sequencing V-gene usage, with a Spearman r of 0.6 to 0.75. TCRdb holds this immuneACCESS table with in-frame rearrangements only. Some clones are missing; in checked studies, unresolved V genes explain under half, and the rest has no known cause. Clonal size and the V and J genes are those of that table, whereas D and trimming came from the DNA. This sample is represented by fewer than 13,000 clones; approximately 70% of them were singletons. The ten biggest clones cover 30% to 40% of the sample.

The table lists this clone with a few counts. Which antigen it targets is not known. No base quality information exists; no much larger clone differs at one position. With a median age of roughly 57 years (range about 21-75) and around 60% female, the healthy controls consisted of approximately 22 blood donors whose buffy coats were used. Flow cytometry confirmed the purity of CD4+ and CD8+ cells that had been isolated by positive magnetic bead selection on an AutoMACS. Isolation of peripheral blood mononuclear cells was done through Ficoll-Paque PLUS density gradient separation. DNA from CD4-enriched, CD8-enriched or PBMC samples was extracted using Nucleospin Tissue or Tissue XS kits and then quantified on a Qubit 2.0 fluorometer.

Sequenced material: CD8+ T cells sorted from blood. The rearrangement joined TRBV7-9 to TRBJ2-7, with no confident D gene call. This clonotype was obtained from a man in his 60s in good health. The CDR3 protein sequence reads: CASSLDLYEQYF. The bases are TGTGCCAGCAGCTTAGATTTGTACGAGCAGTACTTC.